This TCR beta chain appears in the sequencing data of a study of human T cells and chemical hapten exposure. General study results and limits: Significantly more large CDR3 similarity clusters were formed by expanded TCRs than by controls.

As to time point: pre-sensitization, week 0. The sample's treatment: therapeutic diphenylcyclopropenone sensitization with weekly scalp DPC. People who gave samples had alopecia, were 18 to 70 years old, and were suitable for DPC. Germline V lookup: CDR1 SGHKS, CDR2 YYEKEE (reference sequence). The CDR3 contains 19 residues. Trimming shortened V by 7 bases and J by 0 bases, and 23 bases separated the two germline ends. Ten or more counts support this clonotype. Its antigen is not identified. The library labeled individual cDNA molecules by adding unique molecular identifiers to them. Per the original methods: Sample TCR counts, which ranged from 23,224 to 690,600, had a median of roughly 96,000. MiXCR, applied by TCRdb to the RACE reads, yields one record per CDR3 protein. TCRdb, not the authors, supplied the V and J calls. Here the sample spans around 380,000 distinct CDR3 sequences, around 5% being singletons.

Sample: whole blood, taken in connection with sensitization to the hapten diphenylcyclopropenone (DPC). The genes are TRBV5-5 and TRBJ2-6; D unresolved. The TCR was taken from a young woman with alopecia areata. Some clones in this sample may be carry-over from other donors' samples. The CDR3 spells CASGLFETTPPSGANVLTF. CDR3 sequence (DNA): TGTGCCAGCGGATTGTTTGAAACCACCCCCCCCTCTGGGGCCAACGTCCTGACTTTC.